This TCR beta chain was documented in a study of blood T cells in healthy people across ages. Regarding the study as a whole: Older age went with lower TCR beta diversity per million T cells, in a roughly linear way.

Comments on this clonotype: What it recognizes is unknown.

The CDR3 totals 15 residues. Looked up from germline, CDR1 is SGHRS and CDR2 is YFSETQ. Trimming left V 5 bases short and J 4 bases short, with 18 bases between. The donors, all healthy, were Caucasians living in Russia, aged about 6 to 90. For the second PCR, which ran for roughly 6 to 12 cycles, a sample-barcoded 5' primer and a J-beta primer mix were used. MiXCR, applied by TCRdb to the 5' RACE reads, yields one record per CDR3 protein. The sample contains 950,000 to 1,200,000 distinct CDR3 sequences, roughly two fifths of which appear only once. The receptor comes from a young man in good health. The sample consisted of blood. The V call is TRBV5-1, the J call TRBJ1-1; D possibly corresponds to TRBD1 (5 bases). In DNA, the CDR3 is TGCGCCAGCAGTCACGGGGGACTCGAGGGCACTGAAGCTTTCTTT. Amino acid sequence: CASSHGGLEGTEAFF.